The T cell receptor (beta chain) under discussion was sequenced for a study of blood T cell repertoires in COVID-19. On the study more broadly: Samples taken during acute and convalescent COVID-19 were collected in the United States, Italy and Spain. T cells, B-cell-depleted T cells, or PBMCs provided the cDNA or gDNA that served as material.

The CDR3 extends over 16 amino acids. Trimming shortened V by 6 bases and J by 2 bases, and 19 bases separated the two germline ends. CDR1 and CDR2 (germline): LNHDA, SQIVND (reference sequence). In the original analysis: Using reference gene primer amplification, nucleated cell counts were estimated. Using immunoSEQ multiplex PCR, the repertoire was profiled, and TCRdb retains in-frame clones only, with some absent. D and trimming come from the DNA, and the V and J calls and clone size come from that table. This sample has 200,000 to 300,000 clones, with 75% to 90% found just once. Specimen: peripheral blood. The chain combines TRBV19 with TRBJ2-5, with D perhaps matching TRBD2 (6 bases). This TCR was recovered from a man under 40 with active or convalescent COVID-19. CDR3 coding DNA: TGTGCCAGTAGCCCCCCCCTTCAGGGAGGACAAGAGACCCAGTACTTC. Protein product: CASSPPLQGGQETQYF.